Given below is one T cell receptor beta chain in context. The antigen is undetermined. This sample was taken from a study of CD8+ T cells in alopecia areata. Study-level findings and limits: There were also resident alphabeta T cells of normal skin sequenced in scalp samples. Unlike in mice, where it was clearer, TCR sharing across patients was less clear, possibly HLA-related.

V lost 5 bases, J lost 0 bases, and 18 bases lay in between. The CDR3 consists of 16 residues. Germline CDR1 is SGHRS and CDR2 is YFSETQ. Reverse transcribed after extraction, RNA yielded cDNA as the sequencing template. The table came from immunoSEQ multiplex PCR; TCRdb's copy has only in-frame clones and leaves some out. The sample lists around 100,000 clones, 35% to 45% occurring once. This clonotype originated in a human donor with alopecia areata. The sample taken for sequencing was CD4+ T cells sorted from blood. The chain combines TRBV5-1 with TRBJ2-7; D is perhaps TRBD1 (6 bases). This chain's CDR3 is CASRGEGGSPSYEQYF. The CDR3 region has the DNA TGCGCCAGCAGAGGAGAAGGGGGAAGCCCCTCCTACGAGCAGTACTTC. The full variable domain, its missing parts supplied by reference TRBV5-1 and TRBJ2-7, is KAGVTQTPRYLIKTRGQQVTLSCSPISGHRSVSWYQQTPGQGLQFLFEYFSETQRNKGNFPGRFSGRQFSNSRSEMNVSTLELGDSALYLCASRGEGGSPSYEQYFGPGTRLTVT.